The sequence of this TCR beta chain was determined in a study of T cell clonality in common variable immunodeficiency. Notes on the study in general: In common variable immunodeficiency, TCR beta chains reportedly carried fewer deletions and N-nucleotide insertions. CVID subjects had higher TCRbeta clonality than healthy controls, most marked in about a third.

Sequencing used immunoSEQ multiplex PCR; TCRdb keeps in-frame clones, though not all of them. This sample carries some 30,000 clones, none of them present only once. Of CVID subjects, under 16 were female and 29 male, mean age about 40. Replacement immunoglobulin had been given to every CVID subject for at least one year. Each donor provided roughly 4.5 to 8.5 ml of heparinized whole blood. The CDR3 loop spans 13 amino acids. CDR1 is LNHDA, CDR2 SQIVND, per germline (reference sequence). V was cut by 4 bases and J by 5 bases, with 11 bases left in between. This clone was observed many times. Its specificity is not known. The read comes to an end 3 residues before the CDR3 does, leaving the germline J gene to fill in the end.

The TCR originated in a human donor with common variable immunodeficiency. This chain joins TRBV19 and TRBJ1-1, with D possibly TRBD1 on 5 matching bases. The specimen was peripheral blood mononuclear cells. The CDR3 bases that were read are TGTGCCAGTAGTACGGGGGTAGGTACTGAA. Protein product: CASSTGVGTE. The CDR3 in its entirety is CASSTGVGTEAFF.